This TCR beta chain was identified during a study of T cell responses to AZD1222 COVID-19 vaccine. Overall study: Recipients boosted at about 4 weeks or about 12 weeks are pooled. Study outcomes and limitations: Increases in Spike-specific TCR breadth and depth were seen after two AZD1222 doses. Spike-spanning, vaccine-associated CD4 TCRs were dominant at 160-218 and 743-854.

Concerning this clone: Its antigen is still unknown.

Method: immunoSEQ multiplex PCR; TCRdb's copy keeps in-frame clones and lacks some. This table holds 130,000 to 150,000 clones, 80% to 90% found once. Trimming shortened V by 8 bases and J by 7 bases, and 24 bases separated the two germline ends. The CDR3 spans 15 residues. The V gene's germline CDR1 is MDHEN and CDR2 SYDVKM. This TCR came from an adult in good health. This specimen was peripheral blood, taken on day 0 of AZD1222 vaccination. V usage is TRBV28 and J usage is TRBJ2-7, with D uncertain. CDR3 sequence: CASRTPSRILQEQYF. For the CDR3, the DNA is TGTGCCAGCCGTACACCGTCCCGGATTCTACAAGAGCAGTACTTC.